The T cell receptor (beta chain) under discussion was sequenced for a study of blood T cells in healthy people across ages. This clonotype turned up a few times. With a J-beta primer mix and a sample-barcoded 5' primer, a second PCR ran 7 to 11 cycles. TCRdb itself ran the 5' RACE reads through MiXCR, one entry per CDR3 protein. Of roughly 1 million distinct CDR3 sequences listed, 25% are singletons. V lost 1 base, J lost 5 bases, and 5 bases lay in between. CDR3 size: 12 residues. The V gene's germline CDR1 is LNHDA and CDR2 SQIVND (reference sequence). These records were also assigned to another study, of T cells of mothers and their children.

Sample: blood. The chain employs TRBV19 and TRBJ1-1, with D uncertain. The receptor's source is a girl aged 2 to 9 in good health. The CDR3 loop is CASSIGVTEAFF. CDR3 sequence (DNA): TGTGCCAGTAGTATAGGGGTAACTGAAGCTTTCTTT.